Listed below are T cell receptor beta chains from one sample, sequenced in a study of PD-L1 blockade in urothelial cancer. Produced via immunoSEQ multiplex PCR; TCRdb's table is partial and in-frame only. The sample records 35,000 to 40,000 clones, approximately 86% being singletons. Source: PBMCs, taken around atezolizumab (anti-PD-L1) treatment. The source is a man aged 55-75 years with urothelial cancer. CDR3s include the opening cysteine and the closing phenylalanine or tryptophan.

TRBV28,TRBJ2-4,CASSLGLDRGRPYF
TRBV30,TRBJ1-1,CAWGDSPEAFF
TRBV5-5,TRBJ1-5,CASSLYQGPSNQPQHF
TRBV4-1,TRBJ2-1,CASSRTVYNEQFF
TRBV6-1,TRBJ2-7,CASSPWTGGSYEQYF
TRBV5-8,TRBJ1-2,CASSSEINYGYTF
TRBV18,TRBJ2-3,CASSPWTGFGDTQYF
TRBV15,TRBJ1-1,CATSPIRDKNTEAFF
TRBV27,TRBJ2-2,CASLLGGANTGELFF
TRBV5-1,TRBJ1-5,CASSPTGLSNQPQHF
TRBV6-5,TRBJ1-2,CASSQISGQYGYTF